What follows are 32 T cell receptor beta chains derived from one specimen sequenced in a study of T-cell reconstitution after alpha-beta-depleted transplantation in children. Preparation of the TCRbeta library involved a method that used unique molecular identifiers. TCRdb independently ran MiXCR on the PCR reads; one entry per CDR3 protein. Here the sample spans approximately 520,000 distinct CDR3 sequences, about an eighth being singletons. The starting material was PBMCs, mostly from graft donor cells, obtained 180 days after TCRalphabeta/CD19-depleted stem cell transplant. All receptors derive from a female patient between 2 and 10 years old who had a stem cell transplant for aplastic anemia, so the T cells may come from the graft donor.

This clonotype turned up a few times. The rearrangement uses TRBV5-1 and TRBJ2-3; D is uncertain. Germline V CDR1 and CDR2: SGHRS, YFSETQ. CDR3 length: 14 amino acids. Trimming removed 5 bases at V and 2 bases at J, with 12 bases between. In DNA, the CDR3 is TGCGCCAGCAGGCCGGATTACTTCACAGATACGCAGTATTTT. As protein: CASRPDYFTDTQYF.

This clonotype was counted between two and nine times. This chain links TRBV27 with TRBJ2-2, with TRBD1 matching 11 bases. J gave up 6 bases and V 7 bases, and 7 bases lay outside the gene matches. The germline gives CDR1 MNHEY, CDR2 SMNVEV (reference sequence). CDR3 size: 15 residues. CDR3 DNA sequence: TGTGCCAGCAAACTGGGACAGGGGGTCGCCGGGGAGCTGTTTTTT. It yields the protein CASKLGQGVAGELFF.

This clonotype was counted between two and nine times. The rearrangement joins TRBV19 to TRBJ2-7, with TRBD1 identical over 7 bases. The CDR3 is made up of 13 amino acids. Losses at the gene ends were 3 bases for V and 4 bases for J; bases not matched to a gene: 3. CDR1 is LNHDA and CDR2 is SQIVND in the germline V gene (reference sequence). In nucleotides, the CDR3 is TGTGCCAGTAGTATCTACAGGGGTTACGAGCAGTACTTC. It encodes CASSIYRGYEQYF.

This sequence joins TRBV2 and TRBJ2-7; D possibly corresponds to TRBD2 (5 bases). Trimming left V 3 bases short and J 8 bases short, with 8 bases between. The CDR3 loop spans 11 amino acids. CDR1 and CDR2 from the germline V gene are SNHLY and FYNNEI. The CDR3 sequence is CASSDSGKQYV. CDR3 nucleotides: TGTGCCAGCAGTGATTCCGGGAAGCAGTACGTC.

In its sample, this clonotype was seen many times. The J gene is TRBJ2-5, the V gene TRBV9; the D gene is possibly TRBD1 (6 bases). Between the trimmed V and J ends, which lost 4 bases and 1 base, there was a span of 17 bases. Germline loops: CDR1 SGDLS, CDR2 YYNGEE. The CDR3 runs to 16 residues. The CDR3 sequence: CASSRIPGTLQETQYF. CDR3 bases: TGTGCCAGCAGCAGGATCCCCGGGACACTCCAAGAGACCCAGTACTTC. Variable domain in full (rest from reference TRBV9 and TRBJ2-5): DSGVTQTPKHLITATGQRVTLRCSPRSGDLSVYWYQQSLDQGLQFLIQYYNGEERAKGNILERFSAQQFPDLHSELNLSSLELGDSALYFCASSRIPGTLQETQYFGPGTRLLVL.

Ten or more counts support this clonotype. The J gene is TRBJ2-1, the V gene TRBV2; no definite D call. CDR1 and CDR2 (germline): SNHLY, FYNNEI. The V and J ends lost 4 bases and 3 bases respectively, with 1 base between them. This CDR3 spans 11 amino acids. The CDR3 sequence is CASSGYNEQFF. CDR3 bases: TGTGCCAGCAGTGGCTACAATGAGCAGTTCTTC.

This clonotype was recorded many times. V usage is TRBV28 and J usage is TRBJ2-1, with 7 bases fitting TRBD1. Germline V CDR1 and CDR2: MDHEN, SYDVKM. Trimming removed 7 bases from V and 2 bases from J; junction bases left unmatched: 11. This CDR3 has 16 residues. The CDR3 coding sequence is TGTGCCAGCACCCGAGCCGGGACAGCTACCTACAATGAGCAGTTCTTC. It specifies CASTRAGTATYNEQFF. Supplemented by reference TRBV28 and TRBJ2-1, the full variable domain reads DVKVTQSSRYLVKRTGEKVFLECVQDMDHENMFWYRQDPGLGLRLIYFSYDVKMKEKGDIPEGYSVSREKKERFSLILESASTNQTSMYLCASTRAGTATYNEQFFGPGTRLTVL.

V gene TRBV30 combines with J gene TRBJ2-7; unclear D gene. V lost 1 base and J lost 3, with 4 bases in between. CDR3 length equals 11 residues. Germline values: CDR1 GTSNPN, CDR2 SVGIG (reference sequence). CDR3 loop: CAWSDSYEQYF. CDR3 DNA sequence: TGTGCCTGGAGTGACAGCTACGAGCAGTACTTC.

The J gene is TRBJ1-4, the V gene TRBV14; no clear D gene. The germline gives CDR1 SGHDN, CDR2 FVKESK. V shed 4 bases and J shed 8 bases, with 20 bases lying between them. CDR3 size: 16 residues. DNA for the CDR3: TGTGCCAGCAGCCCCATGTCGAGGCCCCGAGGGGAAAAACTGTTTTTT. Its protein is CASSPMSRPRGEKLFF.

V gene TRBV7-2 combines with J gene TRBJ1-5; the D is unclear. Looked up from germline, CDR1 is SGHTA and CDR2 is FQGNSA. The CDR3 totals 15 residues. Trimming shortened V by 1 base and J by 4 bases, and 11 bases separated the two germline ends. DNA of the CDR3: TGTGCCAGCAGCTTAGGGGCAAAGGGTAATCAGCCCCAGCATTTT. Its translation: CASSLGAKGNQPQHF.

This chain joins TRBV7-9 and TRBJ2-3, with 7 bases lining up with TRBD1. Trimming cost V 4 bases and J 2 bases; bases outside gene matches: 3. There are 14 residues in the CDR3. In germline, CDR1 is SEHNR, CDR2 FQNEAQ (reference sequence). CDR3 region: CASSSTGFTDTQYF. As DNA, the CDR3 is TGTGCCAGCAGCTCGACAGGGTTCACAGATACGCAGTATTTT.

A single count supports this clonotype. The chain has TRBV12-3 or TRBV12-4 and TRBJ2-2; D remains ambiguous. Trimming pared 5 bases from V and 0 bases from J, leaving 13 bases between. This CDR3 is 16 amino acids long. CDR3 loop: CASSPPEAANTGELFF. For the CDR3, the DNA is TGTGCCAGCAGTCCTCCAGAAGCAGCGAACACCGGGGAGCTGTTTTTT.

This clonotype was observed many times. The chain has TRBV29-1 and TRBJ2-4, with TRBD2 matching over 7 bases. The CDR3 loop spans 15 amino acids. Per the germline V gene, CDR1 is SQVTM and CDR2 is ANQGSEA. Trimming at V came to 5 bases and at J to 6 bases, leaving 13 bases not matched to a gene. CDR3 sequence (DNA): TGCAGCGTTACCGGACTAGTCAATAGGGGAAACATTCAGTACTTC. Protein sequence: CSVTGLVNRGNIQYF.

This clonotype has ten or more counts. This chain uses TRBV6-1 with TRBJ1-5, with D unclear. The CDR3 is 16 residues long. The ends were cut back, 3 bases at V and 3 bases at J, with 15 bases in the middle. Germline V gives CDR1 MNHNS, CDR2 SASEGT. CDR3 sequence (DNA): TGTGCCAGCAGTGAGAACTTAAAAGGAAACAATCAGCCCCAGCATTTT. It codes for CASSENLKGNNQPQHF.

This clonotype was counted many times. The chain uses TRBV24-1 and TRBJ1-5; D is uncertain. V was cut by 7 bases and J by 0 bases, with 9 bases left in between. CDR1 is KGHDR, CDR2 SFDVKD, per germline. The CDR3 contains 14 residues. CDR3 bases: TGTGCCACCAGCCCAAGCTATAGCAATCAGCCCCAGCATTTT. Protein product: CATSPSYSNQPQHF.

V usage is TRBV14 and J usage is TRBJ2-1; TRBD2 aligns across 8 bases. V was pared by 5 bases and J by 8 bases, with 11 bases of the junction left unmatched. The CDR3 is 15 amino acids. Germline V gives CDR1 SGHDN, CDR2 FVKESK. The CDR3: CASSDPREEIYEQFF. For the CDR3, the DNA is TGTGCCAGCAGCGACCCGCGGGAGGAAATATATGAGCAGTTCTTC.

This clonotype was seen a handful of times. The DNA of the CDR3 is TGTGCCAGCAGCCTCCCCCAAGCCAATGAGCAGTTCTTC. Translating it yields CASSLPQANEQFF. The chain has TRBV7-8 and TRBJ2-1; D is ambiguous. V dropped 5 bases and J dropped 6 bases, with 11 bases sitting between them. The CDR3 sequence is 13 residues long. Germline V gene sequence: CDR1 SGHVS, CDR2 FQNEAQ.

The CDR3 is CASSPWTGGNTEAFF. The DNA of the CDR3 is TGTGCCAGCAGTCCGTGGACAGGGGGAAACACTGAAGCTTTCTTT. V gene TRBV28 combines with J gene TRBJ1-1; 10 bases are a match to TRBD1. The length of the CDR3 is 15 residues. CDR1 is MDHEN and CDR2 is SYDVKM in the germline V gene. V was pared by 5 bases and J by 2 bases, with 5 bases of the junction left unmatched.

The sample holds a few counts of this clonotype. The V call is TRBV6-2 or TRBV6-3, the J call TRBJ1-1, with D unclear. V lost 5 bases to trimming and J lost 6 bases, with 37 bases between them. The CDR3 has 21 residues. Germline CDR1 reads MNHEY; CDR2 reads SVGEGT. The chain's CDR3 is CASSPRAKNHSLRTRWPEAFF. In DNA, the CDR3 is TGTGCCAGCAGTCCCCGCGCGAAAAATCACTCTCTCCGGACCCGGTGGCCTGAAGCTTTCTTT.

A few counts support this clonotype. This chain connects TRBV5-1 to TRBJ1-6, with a tentative D call TRBD1 (5 bases). Trimming removed 0 bases from V and 10 bases from J, with 14 bases in between. The CDR3 spans 15 residues. Germline V gene data show CDR1 as SGHRS and CDR2 as YFSETQ. The CDR3 sequence is CASSLAGTGLSPLHF. CDR3 DNA: TGCGCCAGCAGCTTGGCCGGGACGGGGTTGTCACCCCTCCACTTT.

This clonotype has more than one count but fewer than ten. The V call is TRBV5-4, the J call TRBJ2-6; possibly TRBD1 or TRBD2 for D (5 bases each). V shed 2 bases and J shed 1 base, with 13 bases lying between them. Germline CDR1 and CDR2: SGHNT and YYREEE (reference sequence). The CDR3 is made up of 17 amino acids. Written as DNA, the CDR3 is TGTGCCAGCAGCTTAGCCGGGGCCCGGTCTGGGGCCAACGTCCTGACTTTC. Translating it yields CASSLAGARSGANVLTF.

This clonotype was observed a handful of times. This chain uses TRBV20-1 with TRBJ1-6; D gene ambiguous. In germline, CDR1 is DFQATT, CDR2 SNEGSKA (reference sequence). The V end was cut by 1 base, the J end by 8 bases, with 9 bases between. The CDR3 covers 13 residues. CDR3 DNA sequence: TGCAGTGCTAGAGGGACGGCAGATTCACCCCTCCACTTT. Amino acids: CSARGTADSPLHF.

This rearrangement joins TRBV28 to TRBJ2-7; no reliable D call. Trimming removed 6 bases at V and 2 bases at J, with 14 bases between. Germline lookup yields CDR1 MDHEN and CDR2 SYDVKM. CDR3 size: 14 residues. The chain's CDR3 is CASSPGRLPYEQYF. As DNA, the CDR3 is TGTGCCAGCAGCCCAGGCAGGCTCCCCTACGAGCAGTACTTC.

The chain couples TRBV7-6 to TRBJ2-2, with D perhaps TRBD2 (5 bases). The CDR3 runs 17 residues. Germline CDR1 and CDR2: SGHVS and FNYEAQ. Between the trimmed V and J ends, which lost 5 bases and 7 bases, there was a span of 23 bases. CDR3 sequence: CASSPSLGRVMDGELFF. In DNA, the CDR3 is TGTGCCAGCAGCCCCTCCCTTGGGCGGGTAATGGACGGGGAGCTGTTTTTT.

This clonotype has only a few counts. The J gene is TRBJ2-5, the V gene TRBV11-2; 12 positions agree with TRBD2. The J segment lost 0 bases and the V segment lost 5 bases, leaving 13 bases of the junction unmatched. This CDR3 spans 19 amino acids. Germline CDR1 is SGHAT and CDR2 is FQNNGV. For the CDR3, the DNA is TGTGCCAGCAGCCATTATGCGATAGGACTAGCGGGATACCAAGAGACCCAGTACTTC. Protein product: CASSHYAIGLAGYQETQYF.

This clonotype was counted only a few times. The V gene is TRBV3-1, the J gene TRBJ2-1; 13 nucleotides agree with TRBD2. CDR3 length: 18 residues. V lost 6 bases and J lost 6; bases outside the gene matches: 14. Per the germline V gene, CDR1 is LGHDT and CDR2 is YNNKEL (reference sequence). DNA of the CDR3: TGTGCCAGCAGTCAAATCCGGACTAGCGGGAGCCTCGGCAATGAGCAGTTCTTC. It specifies CASSQIRTSGSLGNEQFF.

This chain links TRBV4-3 with TRBJ1-2; D not resolved. Trimming pared 1 base from V and 4 bases from J, leaving 13 bases between. This CDR3 has 15 amino acids. Germline V lookup: CDR1 LGHNA, CDR2 YSLEER. CDR3 region: CASSQVAGGGYGYTF. In DNA form, the CDR3 reads TGCGCCAGCAGCCAAGTCGCAGGAGGAGGCTATGGCTACACCTTC.

This clonotype was detected ten times or more. The chain has TRBV29-1 and TRBJ1-2; 9 positions agree with TRBD1. Unmatched junction bases numbered 9, after V lost 6 bases and J lost 4 bases. In germline, CDR1 is SQVTM, CDR2 ANQGSEA. The CDR3 is made up of 14 amino acids. In DNA form, the CDR3 reads TGCAGCGTCAACGCCGGGACAGGGAGCTATGGCTACACCTTC. Its translation: CSVNAGTGSYGYTF.

A remark on this clonotype: This sequence may be a read error, since a much larger clone differs from it by one base. This chain uses TRBV20-1 with TRBJ2-7; maybe TRBD1 (7 bases). V was cut by 6 bases and J by 1 base, with 19 bases left in between. CDR1 is DFQATT, CDR2 SNEGSKA, per germline (reference sequence). The CDR3 loop spans 15 amino acids. For the CDR3, the DNA is TGCAGTGCGCTAGCGAGGGGGCCCTTTTCCTACGAGCAGTACTTC. It yields the protein CSALARGPFSYEQYF.

The chain is built from TRBV7-9 and TRBJ1-1; D remains unclear. The CDR3 is 13 residues long. In germline, CDR1 is SEHNR, CDR2 FQNEAQ (reference sequence). V lost 0 bases and J lost 10, with 12 bases in between. The chain's CDR3 is CASSLAHGDRAFF. The CDR3 nucleotides read TGTGCCAGCAGCTTAGCGCATGGGGATCGAGCTTTCTTT.

This clonotype was seen more than once but under ten times. This chain joins TRBV20-1 and TRBJ1-5, with D perhaps matching TRBD1 (6 bases). The CDR3 spans 16 residues. Per the germline V gene, CDR1 is DFQATT and CDR2 is SNEGSKA (reference sequence). CDR3 coding DNA: TGCAGGGATAGGGGGGTCGAGTCGCCCCAGGGTCAGCCCCAGCATTTT. It translates to CRDRGVESPQGQPQHF.

There are many counts of this clonotype. The rearrangement joins TRBV20-1 to TRBJ2-3, with TRBD2 identical over 9 bases. This CDR3 is built from 15 residues. CDR1 is DFQATT, CDR2 SNEGSKA, per germline (reference sequence). Unmatched junction bases numbered 8, after V lost 2 bases and J lost 5 bases. The CDR3 spells CSARSGTSFRDTQYF. CDR3 sequence (DNA): TGCAGTGCTAGATCCGGGACTAGCTTTCGAGATACGCAGTATTTT.